This entry features one T cell receptor (beta chain) sequence. Its antigen is not identified. Treatment of the sample: roughly nine-day PBMC culture with coronavirus spike peptide pools or control peptides (ViraFEST assay). ViraFEST sequenced TCRs after peptide-pool expansion of antigen-specific T cells. Culture of 1.5 million to 2 million PBMCs per well took place with about 9.1 IU/ml IL-2 and roughly 9.8 ug/ml peptide pools. J lost 2 bases, V lost 4 bases, and 3 bases had no gene match. Germline V gene data show CDR1 as SGHTA and CDR2 as FQGTGA. There are 15 residues in the CDR3. This sample is drawn from a study of vaccination and CD4 T cells after COVID-19. At the level of the study: Post-vaccine sample collection happened at a median of approximately 74 days after dose two, ranging 14 to 241.

The Oncomine TCR Beta short-read assay was applied to DNA of cultured CD4+ T cells. TCRdb called the PCR reads again in MiXCR, with one record for every CDR3 protein. In the table there are about 20,000 distinct CDR3 sequences, about 80% of which are singletons. This clonotype was sampled from a human donor who received a COVID-19 vaccine. This specimen was CD4+ T cells from blood, cultured in vitro, taken after SARS-CoV-2 vaccination. This chain links TRBV7-3 with TRBJ2-1; 9 nucleotides align to TRBD1. The CDR3 sequence: CASSSRQGAYNEQFF. The CDR3 region has the DNA TGTGCCAGCAGCTCCAGACAGGGGGCCTACAATGAGCAGTTCTTC.